The clone carrying this T cell receptor (beta chain) has a count of ten or more. The data derive from a study of human T cells and chemical hapten exposure. Study overall: Patch tests of 0.01% DPC on the upper back were read at 6 days.

V was pared by 3 bases and J by 7 bases, with 6 bases of the junction left unmatched. Germline CDR1 KGHDR, CDR2 SFDVKD. This CDR3 is built from 15 residues. Time point given: patch test 2, 6 weeks after DPC sensitization. Treatment meaning: therapeutic diphenylcyclopropenone sensitization with weekly scalp DPC. TCRdb recomputed calls from the RACE reads with MiXCR, one row per CDR3 protein. The sample has approximately 96,000 distinct CDR3 sequences, roughly a tenth seen once. This specimen was whole blood, taken in connection with sensitization to the hapten diphenylcyclopropenone (DPC). The TCR was taken from a woman aged 40 to 55 with alopecia areata. Some clones in this sample may be carry-over from other donors' samples. The chain combines TRBV24-1 with TRBJ1-4, with TRBD1 matching 8 bases. The CDR3 region is CATSDGTGGSEKLFF. CDR3 nucleotides: TGTGCCACCAGTGATGGGACAGGCGGTAGTGAAAAACTGTTTTTT.